This record looks at one TCR beta chain sequence and its context. The CDR3 contains 17 residues. CDR1 is SGHRS, CDR2 YFSETQ, per germline. Losses at the gene ends were 0 bases for V and 1 base for J; bases not matched to a gene: 7. This sample was taken from a study of blood T cell repertoires in COVID-19. Study at large: The United States, Italy and Spain provided the acute and convalescent COVID-19 samples. In each case, the material was cDNA or gDNA derived from T cells, B-cell-depleted T cells, or PBMCs.

As processed by the authors: For nucleated cells, counts were estimated from reference gene primer amplification. Using immunoSEQ multiplex PCR, the repertoire was profiled, and TCRdb retains in-frame clones only, with some absent. The DNA gave D and trimming, while V, J and clone size come from that table. Of about 250,000 clones listed, 89% are singletons. The receptor was isolated from a woman in her thirties or forties who had recovered from COVID-19. This rearrangement joins TRBV5-1 to TRBJ2-5; 9 bases fit TRBD2. Sequenced sample: peripheral blood. CDR3 bases: TGCGCCAGCAGCTTGGACCCAGCGGGAGGCACCCAAGAGACCCAGTACTTC. Residues: CASSLDPAGGTQETQYF.